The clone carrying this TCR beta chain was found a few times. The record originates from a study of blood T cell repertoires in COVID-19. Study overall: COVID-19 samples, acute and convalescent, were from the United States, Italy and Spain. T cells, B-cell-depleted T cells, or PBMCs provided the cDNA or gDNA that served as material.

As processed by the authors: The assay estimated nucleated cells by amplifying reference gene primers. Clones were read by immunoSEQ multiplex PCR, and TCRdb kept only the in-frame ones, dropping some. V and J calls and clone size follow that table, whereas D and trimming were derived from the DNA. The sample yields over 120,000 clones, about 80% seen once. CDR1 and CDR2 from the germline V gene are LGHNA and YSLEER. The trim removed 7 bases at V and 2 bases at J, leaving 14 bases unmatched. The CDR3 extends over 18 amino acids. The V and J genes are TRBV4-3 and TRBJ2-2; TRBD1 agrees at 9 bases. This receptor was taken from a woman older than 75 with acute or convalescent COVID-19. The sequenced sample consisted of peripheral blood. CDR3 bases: TGCGCCAGCACTCCCGCTCGGGACAGGGCCTCTAACACCGGGGAGCTGTTTTTT. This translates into CASTPARDRASNTGELFF.